This is a list of T cell receptor beta chains from one sample in a study of blood T cells in healthy people across ages. Each CDR3 protein is one row after TCRdb ran MiXCR on the 5' RACE reads. This sample yields about 900,000 distinct CDR3 sequences, of which about 48% are seen a single time; roughly 13% belongs to the top ten. The specimen sequenced was blood. The receptors originated from a man aged 30 to 39 in good health. The conserved cysteine and the conserved F or W are not part of the CDR3 here. Size is omitted from some rows. Given values are once, few, many or a class for expanded clones.

cdr3_aa v_call clone_size j_call
ASSEAGQPLEKLF TRBV6-1 few TRBJ1-4
SAREGPTSLSYEQY TRBV20-1 . TRBJ2-7
ASSQSGTQY TRBV28 . TRBJ2-5
ASSPTLQANYGYT TRBV4-1 few TRBJ1-2
SAREGFQPQH TRBV20-1 . TRBJ1-5
ASTESGTETDTQY TRBV5-5 . TRBJ2-3
ASSGLYYGYT TRBV5-6 . TRBJ1-2
ASSLAGTGREPLH TRBV7-2 . TRBJ1-6
ASSCGNEQF TRBV5-4 . TRBJ2-1
ASSQDTQGYYEQY TRBV4-1 . TRBJ2-7
ASTSGSVNCEQY TRBV6-1 . TRBJ2-7
ASSHRGRDGNEQF TRBV18 . TRBJ2-1
ASSASGRYGQY TRBV2 once TRBJ2-7
ASSSRDAFRVQEKLF TRBV5-1 few TRBJ1-4
ASSLQSLAGVGNEQF TRBV3-1 . TRBJ2-1
ASREDGKTNYGYT TRBV5-1 few TRBJ1-2
IAVPGLAATDTQY TRBV29-1 . TRBJ2-3
AISYGGENIQY TRBV10-3 . TRBJ2-4
ASREATGGRSPLH TRBV28 . TRBJ1-6
ASSWGDREIGNRPQH TRBV5-5 once TRBJ1-5
SAGEGQGRETQY TRBV20-1 . TRBJ2-5
ASSFGGAGGPTTDEQF TRBV12-3/TRBV12-4 . TRBJ2-1
SVTGGSSGANVLT TRBV29-1 many TRBJ2-6
ASSYTRTRLGYNEQF TRBV6-5 . TRBJ2-1
SARDQVLAKNIQY TRBV20-1 few TRBJ2-4
SGGQPPQETQY TRBV29-1 . TRBJ2-5
ASSVGHAPTGYEQY TRBV9 many TRBJ2-7
ASSPRVKEDYT TRBV18 . TRBJ1-2
ASSPSPGNQPQH TRBV7-2 . TRBJ1-5
ASTRRERETTDTQY TRBV6-6 . TRBJ2-3
ASSSTSGGGADTQY TRBV7-3 . TRBJ2-3
SASTGTASYEQY TRBV20-1 . TRBJ2-7
AINGGGGDRSEQY TRBV10-3 . TRBJ2-5
ASTEQF TRBV7-9 . TRBJ2-1
ASSQIGTAGGYT TRBV4-3 . TRBJ1-2
SVIQRQGGSGELF TRBV29-1 few TRBJ2-2
SVDTTKTSEQF TRBV29-1 few TRBJ2-1
ASSLDFGLGGSYNEQF TRBV5-6 . TRBJ2-1
ASSDETSGITYEQY TRBV25-1 . TRBJ2-7
ASSLSAARAFYGYT TRBV27 few TRBJ1-2
ASGQERTDTQY TRBV4-2 . TRBJ2-3
AGSPTAQSSYNEQF TRBV5-1 once TRBJ2-1
ASSYRDFGYT TRBV3-1 few TRBJ1-2
ASSSGQTDRGYT TRBV7-9 . TRBJ1-2
ASSLLSEGSNQPQH TRBV7-9 . TRBJ1-5
ASREGQGCTGELF TRBV21-1 . TRBJ2-2